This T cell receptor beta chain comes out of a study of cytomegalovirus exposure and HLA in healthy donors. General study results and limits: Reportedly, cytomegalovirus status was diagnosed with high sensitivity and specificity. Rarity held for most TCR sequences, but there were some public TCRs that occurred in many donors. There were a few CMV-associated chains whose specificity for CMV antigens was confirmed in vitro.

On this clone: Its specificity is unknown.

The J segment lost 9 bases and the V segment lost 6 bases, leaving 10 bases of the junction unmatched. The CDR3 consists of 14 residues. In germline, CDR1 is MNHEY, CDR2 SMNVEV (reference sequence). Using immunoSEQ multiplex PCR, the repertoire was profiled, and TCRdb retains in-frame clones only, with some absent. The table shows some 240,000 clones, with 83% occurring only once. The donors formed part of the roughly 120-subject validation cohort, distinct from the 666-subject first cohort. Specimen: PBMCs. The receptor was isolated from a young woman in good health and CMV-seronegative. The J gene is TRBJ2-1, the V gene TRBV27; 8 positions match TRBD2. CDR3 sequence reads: CASRLAEGRGEQFF. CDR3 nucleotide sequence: TGTGCCAGCAGACTAGCGGAGGGCCGGGGTGAGCAGTTCTTC.